This T cell receptor (beta chain) was recovered during a study of response to subunit inactivated influenza vaccine. Study outcomes and limitations: The authors suggested that few new T cells are recruited per seasonal influenza vaccination.

Worth noting for this clonotype: As yet, its antigen is unknown.

One entry per CDR3 protein, called by TCRdb with MiXCR from the RT-PCR reads. The sample consists of approximately 520,000 distinct CDR3 sequences, roughly 25% of them appearing once. V was clipped by 7 bases and J by 5 bases, with 11 bases between them. In germline, CDR1 is SEHNR, CDR2 FQNEAQ (reference sequence). CDR3 length: 12 residues. This clonotype was sampled from a man between 50 and 59 years old who received an inactivated influenza vaccine. The chain links TRBV7-9 to TRBJ2-5; D is unclear. The sample consisted of CD4+ T cells sorted from PBMCs, taken 4 to 6 days after vaccination. The CDR3 DNA reads as TGTGCCAGCACCTTCCAAGCGGAGACCCAGTACTTC. It specifies CASTFQAETQYF.